This T cell receptor (beta chain) was found in a study of shared clonotypes between healthy human individuals. The CDR3 has 13 amino acids. Looked up from germline, CDR1 is MNHNY and CDR2 is SVGAGI (reference sequence). Method: immunoSEQ multiplex PCR; TCRdb's copy keeps in-frame clones and lacks some. The data show 2 million to 3 million clones, with 90% to 95% seen just once and about 0.34% held by the top ten. Source material: naive CD4+ T cells from PBMCs. Described subset: CD45RA+ positively selected. This clonotype was obtained from a man between 18 and 29 years old in good health. Some clones in this sample may be carry-over from other donors' samples. This chain joins TRBV6-6 and TRBJ2-5, with a tentative D call TRBD1 (5 bases). The J call may be in error: the DNA end matches TRBJ2-7 better. In DNA form, the CDR3 reads TGTGCCAGCAGTTATGAGACAGTCTACGAGCAGTACTTC. It specifies CASSYETVYEQYF.